These 8 T cell receptor beta chains were all obtained from the same sample, sequenced in a study of blood T cell repertoires in COVID-19. Sequencing was performed with immunoSEQ multiplex PCR; in TCRdb, only in-frame clones are kept and a portion is missing. Of 100,000 or so clones in the sample, about 85% are singletons; the top ten hold about 3.8%. Material for sequencing was peripheral blood. Source of these receptors: a man aged 50 to 60 with acute or convalescent COVID-19.

The CDR3 sequence: CASSPTGIPNSPLHF. The CDR3 DNA follows: TGTGCCAGCAGCCCGACAGGGATTCCGAATTCACCCCTCCACTTT. The chain is built from TRBV28 and TRBJ1-6, with 7 bases fitting TRBD1. The germline V gene encodes CDR1 MDHEN and CDR2 SYDVKM. The CDR3 runs to 15 residues. V shed 6 bases, J shed 7 bases, and the junction held 9 bases outside the gene matches.

This chain joins TRBV18 and TRBJ1-5, with D possibly TRBD1 on 5 matching bases. The CDR3 has 17 amino acids. Trimming took off 2 bases at V and 5 bases at J, with 19 bases between the two ends. Per germline, CDR1 KGHSH and CDR2 LQKENI. The CDR3 region is CASSPWKSAGRDQPQHF. CDR3 DNA sequence: TGTGCCAGCTCACCATGGAAATCTGCAGGGAGGGATCAGCCCCAGCATTTT.

The V gene is TRBV7-8, the J gene TRBJ1-6; TRBD1 agrees at 8 bases. V shed 3 bases and J 2 bases; nucleotides not matched to a gene: 9. Looked up from germline, CDR1 is SGHVS and CDR2 is FQNEAQ. The CDR3 has 18 amino acids. CDR3: CASSFPPQGGAYNSPLHF. The CDR3 nucleotides are TGTGCCAGCAGCTTCCCACCACAGGGGGGCGCCTATAATTCACCCCTCCACTTT.

In DNA form, the CDR3 reads TGCGCCAGCAGCCCGGGTCCAAACGAGGCTACTGGAAACACCATATATTTT. This translates into CASSPGPNEATGNTIYF. The chain joins TRBV5-1 to TRBJ1-3, with no clear D. CDR3 length: 17 amino acids. Germline loops: CDR1 SGHRS, CDR2 YFSETQ. V was cut by 4 bases and J by 2 bases, with 19 bases left in between.

The V gene is TRBV7-9, the J gene TRBJ2-3; TRBD2 agrees at 10 bases. V gave up 1 base and J gave up 6 bases; unmatched junction bases: 7. CDR1 and CDR2 (germline): SEHNR, FQNEAQ (reference sequence). The CDR3 contains 16 residues. The CDR3 coding sequence is TGTGCCAGCAGCTTAGTGCTAGCGGGGGCTGGGGATACGCAGTATTTT. Protein sequence: CASSLVLAGAGDTQYF.

A single count supports this clone. This chain joins TRBV3-1 (or the pseudogene TRBV3-2) and TRBJ2-1; 15 bases line up with TRBD2. CDR1 and CDR2 (germline): LGHDT, YNNKEL (reference sequence). V dropped 4 bases and J dropped 1; count of bases not matched to a gene: 5. This CDR3 is 18 amino acids long. The CDR3 spells CASSRSGLAGGSYNEQFF. The CDR3 coding sequence is TGTGCCAGCAGCCGATCGGGACTAGCGGGAGGATCCTACAATGAGCAGTTCTTC.

The chain couples TRBV19 to TRBJ2-4; no clear D gene. Deletions cut 11 bases from V and 4 bases from J, with 18 bases between. The CDR3 is 14 residues long. From germline, CDR1 is LNHDA and CDR2 SQIVND (reference sequence). The CDR3 nucleotides are TGTGCCTGCAGTAAGCCCCAGGAAAAAAACATTCAGTACTTC. This codes for CACSKPQEKNIQYF.

The rearrangement joins TRBV4-1 to TRBJ1-4; perhaps TRBD1 as D (5 bases). V lost 4 bases, J lost 8 bases, and 14 bases lay in between. The CDR3 consists of 14 residues. Germline V CDR1 and CDR2: MGHRA, YSYEKL. CDR3 protein: CASSLWGVGEKLFF. DNA of the CDR3: TGCGCCAGCAGCCTCTGGGGGGTGGGGGAAAAACTGTTTTTT.